This entry is about one T cell receptor (beta chain). This clonotype was observed at least ten times. The antigen it binds to is not known. No qualities accompany the bases; no much larger clone lies one base away. PBMCs were isolated by Ficoll-Paque density gradient centrifugation. This specimen belongs to a study of T-cell memory formation after mild COVID-19 listed by TCRdb under 2021. For the study in its entirety: TCR sequence clusters from the two donors were found to be largely donor specific. The cohort was made up of two young adult volunteers, one female and one male, who were previously healthy. In a couple of donors, T-cell clones that expanded and contracted after mild COVID-19 were tracked by sequencing TCRalpha and TCRbeta repertoires over time. The paper as a whole reports these results and caveats: SARS-CoV-2 specificity was not confirmed for the second-wave clones peaking on day 37. The study included only a couple of mild cases, and larger cohorts that include severe cases with pre-infection samples were judged to be necessary. Contracting CD4+ clones appeared mostly in the CM and EM memory subsets, whereas CD8+ clones were enriched in EMRA. Some responding clones were found in pre-infection memory, which suggests that pre-existing cross-reactive memory T cells took part in the SARS-CoV-2 response. From day 15 to 85, contracting clones showed balanced CD4/CD8 phenotypes, whereas a second wave of clones that expanded from day 15 to 37 leaned towards CD4+.

Data came from an Illumina NovaSeq 6000. cDNA libraries for TCRalpha and TCRbeta were prepared by 5'RACE using constant-segment primers, with sample barcodes and unique molecular identifiers added. RNA was extracted from every sample with Trizol reagent. Amplification of the libraries took two PCR steps, and the second step added a second sample barcode plus Illumina TruSeq adapters. Libraries were sequenced on an Illumina NovaSeq with 2 x 150 bp paired-end reads. The study's own analysis went as follows. The reads were demultiplexed and collapsed into UMI-guided consensus sequences using migec v1.2.7. With mixcr v2.1.11, UMI consensuses were aligned to TRA and TRB V and J templates and assembled into clonotypes. Expanded or contracted clonotypes were those called significant by both edgeR and NoisET, with noise models trained on biological replicates. For edgeR calls, a false discovery rate-adjusted p below 0.01 and a log2 fold-change threshold of 1 were applied. As an exploratory analysis of dynamics, max-normalized trajectories of the 1000 most abundant clonotypes were examined by PCA with hierarchical clustering. Separately sequenced CD4+ and CD8+ repertoires were used to assign the CD4 or CD8 phenotype of responding clones. TCRdb itself trimmed the public reads at Q25 with fastp, ran MiXCR and retained productive beta chains. Every CDR3 protein is listed once, alongside the most common genes and DNA of its rows. These V and J calls rely on TCRdb rather than the paper's analysis. This sample is represented by 250,000 or so distinct CDR3 sequences; about 20% of them were singletons. The leading ten clones occupy roughly 23% of the sample.

In the germline V gene, CDR1 corresponds to MRHNA and CDR2 to SNTAGT. V and J are truncated by 3 bases and 4 bases respectively, leaving an intervening sequence of 9 bases. The CDR3 goes from the cysteine to the phenylalanine over 13 residues. Only the CDR3 DNA stays, 39 bases, in frame from base 1. Here the chain combines TRBV6-4 and TRBJ1-1; TRBD1 is a weak D gene call, 6 bases matching. This receptor was identified in a man between 18 and 29 years old who had mild COVID-19 (a few samples of this study predate the infection). The sample titles of this study are shuffled in the database, so cell type and time point are left out; the donor was told from shared clones. Sequenced sample: PBMCs or a T cell subset sorted from them (not recorded which). The DNA is as follows: TGTGCCAGCAGTGAGGGGGCTGGCACTGAAGCTTTCTTT. Its protein reads: CASSEGAGTEAFF.